This T cell receptor beta chain was recovered during a study of cytomegalovirus exposure and HLA in healthy donors. With 60 Vbeta and 13 Jbeta primers, the PCR was carried out. The method was immunoSEQ multiplex PCR; TCRdb's version includes in-frame clones alone and lacks a portion of them. The data contain approximately 84,000 clones, around four fifths of them singletons. Trimming cost V 2 bases and J 8 bases, with 16 bases left between them. This CDR3 has 15 residues. CDR1 MNHEY and CDR2 SMNVEV come from the germline V gene (reference sequence). Healthy donors of bone marrow made up the group. This clone was seen just once.

Sequences were obtained from PBMCs. This TCR derives from a male donor in good health and CMV-seropositive. The V call is TRBV27, the J call TRBJ2-1; tentative D call: TRBD1 (6 bases). CDR3 nucleotide sequence: TGTGCCAGCAGTTTAGCGTCTGCAGGGGTCGATGAGCAGTTCTTC. Amino acid sequence: CASSLASAGVDEQFF.